Below, one T cell receptor beta chain is given with its context. Its antigen is still unknown. The sample contains more than one DNA sequence encoding this CDR3. Measured with immunoSEQ multiplex PCR; TCRdb has only the in-frame clones, and not every one. The data contain 2 million to 2.5 million clones, 80% to 95% of them seen just once; the ten biggest clones take up 0.39%. This sample is drawn from a study of shared clonotypes between healthy human individuals. Findings of the study overall: Sharing across a few donors was seen in roughly 5.2% of naive CD4 clonotypes.

The CDR3 runs to 12 residues. V was clipped by 1 base and J by 5 bases, with 8 bases between them. From germline, CDR1 is GTSNPN and CDR2 SVGIG (reference sequence). The chain joins TRBV30 to TRBJ1-2, with a weak D call TRBD1 (5 bases). Material: naive CD4+ T cells from PBMCs. Subset of the sample: CD45RA+ positively selected. This clonotype was sampled from a man younger than 30 in good health. Some clones in this sample may be carry-over from other donors' samples. The chain's CDR3 is CAWSAGPYGYTF. In DNA form, the CDR3 reads TGTGCCTGGAGTGCAGGGCCATATGGCTACACCTTC.